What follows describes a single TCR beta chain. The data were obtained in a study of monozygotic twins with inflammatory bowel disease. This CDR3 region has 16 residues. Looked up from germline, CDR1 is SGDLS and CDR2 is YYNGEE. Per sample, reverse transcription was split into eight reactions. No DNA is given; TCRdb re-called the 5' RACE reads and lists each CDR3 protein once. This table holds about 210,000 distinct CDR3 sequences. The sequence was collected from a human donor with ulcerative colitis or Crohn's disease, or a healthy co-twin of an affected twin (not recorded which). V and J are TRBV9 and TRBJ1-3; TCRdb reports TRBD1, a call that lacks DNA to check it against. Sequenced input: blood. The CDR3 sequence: CASSVSGGPAGNTIYF.